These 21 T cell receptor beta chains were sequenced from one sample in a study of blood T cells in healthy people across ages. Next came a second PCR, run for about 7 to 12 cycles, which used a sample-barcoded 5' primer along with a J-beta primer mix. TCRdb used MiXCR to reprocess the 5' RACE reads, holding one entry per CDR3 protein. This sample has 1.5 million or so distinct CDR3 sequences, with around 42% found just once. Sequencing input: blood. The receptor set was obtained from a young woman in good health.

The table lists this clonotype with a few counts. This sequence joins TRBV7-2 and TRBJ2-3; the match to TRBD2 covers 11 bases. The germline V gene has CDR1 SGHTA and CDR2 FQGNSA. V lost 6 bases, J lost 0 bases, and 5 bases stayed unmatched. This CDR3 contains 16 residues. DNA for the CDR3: TGTGCCAGCAGGGCTAGCGGGGGGCTTAGCACAGATACGCAGTATTTT. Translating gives CASRASGGLSTDTQYF.

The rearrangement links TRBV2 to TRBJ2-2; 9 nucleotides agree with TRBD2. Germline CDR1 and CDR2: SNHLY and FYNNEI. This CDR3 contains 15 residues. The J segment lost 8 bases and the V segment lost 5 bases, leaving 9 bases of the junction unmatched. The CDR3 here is CASSTWVAGAGELFF. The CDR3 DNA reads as TGTGCCAGCAGTACCTGGGTAGCGGGAGCTGGGGAGCTGTTTTTT.

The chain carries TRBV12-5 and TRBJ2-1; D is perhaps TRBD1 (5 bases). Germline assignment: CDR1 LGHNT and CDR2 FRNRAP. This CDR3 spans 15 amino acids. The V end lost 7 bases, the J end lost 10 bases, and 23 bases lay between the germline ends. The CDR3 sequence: CASAHLGAIAYEQFF. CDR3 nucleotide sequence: TGTGCTAGTGCCCATTTAGGGGCTATTGCATACGAGCAGTTCTTC. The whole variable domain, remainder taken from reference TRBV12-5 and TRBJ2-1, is DARVTQTPRHKVTEMGQEVTMRCQPILGHNTVFWYRQTMMQGLELLAYFRNRAPLDDSGMPKDRFSAEMPDATLATLKIQPSEPRDSAVYFCASAHLGAIAYEQFFGPGTRLTVL.

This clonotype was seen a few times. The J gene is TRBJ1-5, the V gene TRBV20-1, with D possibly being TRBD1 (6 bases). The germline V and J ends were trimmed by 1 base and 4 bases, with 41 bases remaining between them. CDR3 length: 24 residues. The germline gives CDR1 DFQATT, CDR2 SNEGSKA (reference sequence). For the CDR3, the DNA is TGCAGTGCTAGAGGGGCCTCGGGGGGATTGTGGGGGGCGCTTCGTTCATGGAAAAATCAGCCCCAGCATTTT. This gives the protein CSARGASGGLWGALRSWKNQPQHF.

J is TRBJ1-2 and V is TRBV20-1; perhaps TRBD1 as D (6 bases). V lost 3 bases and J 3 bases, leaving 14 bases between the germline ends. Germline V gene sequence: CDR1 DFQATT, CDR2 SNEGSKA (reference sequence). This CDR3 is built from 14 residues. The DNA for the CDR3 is TGCAGTGCTAGTAGTCAGGGGAGTGACTATGGCTACACCTTC. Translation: CSASSQGSDYGYTF.

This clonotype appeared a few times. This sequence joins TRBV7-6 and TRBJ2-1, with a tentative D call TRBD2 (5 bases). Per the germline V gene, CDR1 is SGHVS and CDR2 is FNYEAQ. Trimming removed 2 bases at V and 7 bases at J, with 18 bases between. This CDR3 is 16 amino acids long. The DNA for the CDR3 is TGTGCCAGCAGCTTACCAACGGGGATTATGCTTAATGAGCAGTTCTTC. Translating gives CASSLPTGIMLNEQFF.

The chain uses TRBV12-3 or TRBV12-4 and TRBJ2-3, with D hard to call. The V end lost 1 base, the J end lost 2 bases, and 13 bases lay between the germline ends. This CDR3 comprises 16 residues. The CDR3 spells CASSLELYLTTDTQYF. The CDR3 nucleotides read TGTGCCAGCAGTTTAGAGCTCTACCTGACCACAGATACGCAGTATTTT.

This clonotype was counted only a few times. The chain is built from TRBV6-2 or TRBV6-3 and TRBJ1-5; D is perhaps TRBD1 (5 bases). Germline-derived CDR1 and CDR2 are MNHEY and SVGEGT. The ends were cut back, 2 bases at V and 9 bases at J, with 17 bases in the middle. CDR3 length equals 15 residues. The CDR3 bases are TGTGCCAGCAGTTACGAGGGGACGGGACTAACGCCCCAGCATTTT. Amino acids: CASSYEGTGLTPQHF.

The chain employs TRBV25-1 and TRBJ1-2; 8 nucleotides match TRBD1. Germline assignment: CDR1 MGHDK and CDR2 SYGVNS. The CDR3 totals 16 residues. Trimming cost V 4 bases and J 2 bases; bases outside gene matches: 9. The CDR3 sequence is CASSATSQGANYGYTF. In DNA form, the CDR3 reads TGTGCCAGCAGTGCCACGTCGCAGGGGGCGAACTATGGCTACACCTTC.

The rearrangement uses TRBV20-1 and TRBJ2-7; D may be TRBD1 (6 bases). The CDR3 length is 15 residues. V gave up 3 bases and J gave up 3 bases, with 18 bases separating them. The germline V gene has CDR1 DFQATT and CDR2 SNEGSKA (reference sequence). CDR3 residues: CSARGTSSALYEQYF. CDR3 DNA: TGCAGTGCTAGGGGGACATCCTCCGCCCTCTACGAGCAGTACTTC.

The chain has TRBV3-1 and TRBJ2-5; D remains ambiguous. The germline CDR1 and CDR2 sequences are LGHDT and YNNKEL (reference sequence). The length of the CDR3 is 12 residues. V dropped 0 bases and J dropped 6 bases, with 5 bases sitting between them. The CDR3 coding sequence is TGTGCCAGCAGCCAAGACTACAAGACCCAGTACTTC. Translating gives CASSQDYKTQYF.

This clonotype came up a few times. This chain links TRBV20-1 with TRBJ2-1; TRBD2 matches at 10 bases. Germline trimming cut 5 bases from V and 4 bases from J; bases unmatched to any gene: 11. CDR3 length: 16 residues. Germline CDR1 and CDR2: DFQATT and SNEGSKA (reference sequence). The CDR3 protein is CSAGSLAGDRYNEQFF. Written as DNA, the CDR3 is TGCAGTGCTGGGAGCCTAGCGGGAGATCGTTACAATGAGCAGTTCTTC.

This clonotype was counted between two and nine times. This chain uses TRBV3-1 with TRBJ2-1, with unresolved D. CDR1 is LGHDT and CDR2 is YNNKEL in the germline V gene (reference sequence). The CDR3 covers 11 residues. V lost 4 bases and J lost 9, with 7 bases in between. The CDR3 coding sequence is TGTGCCAGCAGCCGGCCCTCTGAGCAGTTCTTC. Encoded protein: CASSRPSEQFF.

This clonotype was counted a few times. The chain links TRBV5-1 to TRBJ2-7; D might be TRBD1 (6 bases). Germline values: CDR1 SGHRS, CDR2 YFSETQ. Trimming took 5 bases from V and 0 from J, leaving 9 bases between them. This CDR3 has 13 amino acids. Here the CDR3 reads CASRTTGSYEQYF. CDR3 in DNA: TGCGCCAGCAGAACGACAGGCTCCTACGAGCAGTACTTC.

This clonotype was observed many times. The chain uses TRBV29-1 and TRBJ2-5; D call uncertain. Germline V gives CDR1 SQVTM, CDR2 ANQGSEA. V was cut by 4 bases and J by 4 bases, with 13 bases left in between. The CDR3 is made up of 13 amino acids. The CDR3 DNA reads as TGCAGCGTTGGTCCGTCGTCCCGAGAGACCCAGTACTTC. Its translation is CSVGPSSRETQYF.

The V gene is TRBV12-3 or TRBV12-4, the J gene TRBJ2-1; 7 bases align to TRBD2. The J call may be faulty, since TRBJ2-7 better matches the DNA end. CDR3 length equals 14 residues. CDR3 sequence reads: CASRREGSYNEQYF. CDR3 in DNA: TGTGCCAGCCGGAGGGAGGGCTCCTACAATGAGCAGTACTTC.

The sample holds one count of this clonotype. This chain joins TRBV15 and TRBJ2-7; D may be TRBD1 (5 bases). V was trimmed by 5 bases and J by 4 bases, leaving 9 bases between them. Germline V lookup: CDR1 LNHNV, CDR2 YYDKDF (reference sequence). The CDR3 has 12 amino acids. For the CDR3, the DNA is TGTGCCACCAGCGAGCAGGGTTACGAGCAGTACTTC. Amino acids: CATSEQGYEQYF.

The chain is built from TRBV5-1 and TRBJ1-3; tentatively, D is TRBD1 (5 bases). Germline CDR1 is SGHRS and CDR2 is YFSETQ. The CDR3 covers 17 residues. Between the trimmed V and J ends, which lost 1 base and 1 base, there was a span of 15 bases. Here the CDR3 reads CASSLNEQGGSGNTIYF. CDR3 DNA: TGCGCCAGCAGCTTGAACGAGCAGGGTGGATCTGGAAACACCATATATTTT. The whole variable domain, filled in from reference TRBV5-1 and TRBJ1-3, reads KAGVTQTPRYLIKTRGQQVTLSCSPISGHRSVSWYQQTPGQGLQFLFEYFSETQRNKGNFPGRFSGRQFSNSRSEMNVSTLELGDSALYLCASSLNEQGGSGNTIYFGEGSWLTVV.

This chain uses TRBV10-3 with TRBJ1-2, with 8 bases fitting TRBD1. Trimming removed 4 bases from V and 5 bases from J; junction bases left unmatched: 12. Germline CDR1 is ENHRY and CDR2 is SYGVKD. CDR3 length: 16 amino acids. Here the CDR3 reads CAISVGRQGMGYGYTF. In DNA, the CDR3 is TGTGCCATCAGTGTTGGGAGACAGGGGATGGGGTATGGCTACACCTTC.

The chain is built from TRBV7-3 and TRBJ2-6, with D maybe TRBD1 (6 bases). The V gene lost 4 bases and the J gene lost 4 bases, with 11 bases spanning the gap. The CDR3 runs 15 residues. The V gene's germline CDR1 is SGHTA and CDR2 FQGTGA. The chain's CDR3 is CASSSAGAGANVLTF. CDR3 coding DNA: TGTGCCAGCAGCTCCGCAGGGGCAGGGGCCAACGTCCTGACTTTC.

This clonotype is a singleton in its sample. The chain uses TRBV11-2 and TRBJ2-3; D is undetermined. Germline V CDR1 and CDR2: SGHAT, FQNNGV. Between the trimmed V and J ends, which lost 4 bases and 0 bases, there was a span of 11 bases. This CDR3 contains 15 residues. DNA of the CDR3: TGTGCCAGCAGCTCCTATTCGATTAGCACAGATACGCAGTATTTT. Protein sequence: CASSSYSISTDTQYF.